The 23 T cell receptor beta chains in this list originate from one sample, sequenced in a study of cytomegalovirus exposure and HLA in healthy donors. PCR employed 60 Vbeta and 13 Jbeta primers. The method was immunoSEQ multiplex PCR; TCRdb's version includes in-frame clones alone and lacks a portion of them. Of about 100,000 clones in the sample, approximately 72% were seen once. The sequenced sample was PBMCs. The receptors come from a woman aged 40 to 50 in good health and CMV-seronegative.

The chain employs TRBV15 and TRBJ2-7; TRBD2 matches 12 bases. In germline, CDR1 is LNHNV, CDR2 YYDKDF (reference sequence). The CDR3 has 18 amino acids. J gave up 2 bases and V 3 bases, and 11 bases lay outside the gene matches. DNA for the CDR3: TGTGCCACCAGCAGTACTAGCGGGAGGTCCGGGAATACCTACGAGCAGTACTTC. This encodes CATSSTSGRSGNTYEQYF. Using reference TRBV15 and TRBJ2-7 for the parts outside the CDR3, the full variable domain is DAMVIQNPRYQVTQFGKPVTLSCSQTLNHNVMYWYQQKSSQAPKLLFHYYDKDFNNEADTPDNFQSRRPNTSFCFLDIRSPGLGDTAMYLCATSSTSGRSGNTYEQYFGPGTRLTVT.

The chain links TRBV5-1 to TRBJ2-7, with 9 bases identical to TRBD1. This CDR3 is built from 14 residues. CDR1 and CDR2 (germline): SGHRS, YFSETQ. Losses at the gene ends were 5 bases for V and 2 bases for J; bases not matched to a gene: 5. The CDR3 DNA reads TGCGCCAGCAGAGAGCGACAGGGGGCCTACGAGCAGTACTTC. Protein: CASRERQGAYEQYF.

V is TRBV7-9 and J is TRBJ2-5, with TRBD2 identical over 9 bases. J lost 1 base, V lost 1 base, and 4 bases had no gene match. The CDR3 length is 16 residues. The germline V gene encodes CDR1 SEHNR and CDR2 FQNEAQ (reference sequence). CDR3 sequence (DNA): TGTGCCAGCAGCTTAGGGCTAGCGGGGCTCCAAGAGACCCAGTACTTC. It codes for CASSLGLAGLQETQYF.

The V gene is TRBV2, the J gene TRBJ1-2; 8 bases match TRBD1. J was trimmed by 2 bases and V by 7 bases; bases with no gene match: 12. Germline V CDR1 and CDR2: SNHLY, FYNNEI. The CDR3 consists of 16 residues. Here the CDR3 reads CASIAGAWTGNYGYTF. The CDR3 DNA reads TGTGCCAGCATTGCTGGTGCCTGGACAGGGAACTATGGCTACACCTTC.

V gene TRBV19 combines with J gene TRBJ2-7; D might be TRBD1 (6 bases). The germline V gene has CDR1 LNHDA and CDR2 SQIVND (reference sequence). This CDR3 spans 13 amino acids. With 6 bases removed from V and 6 bases from J, the gap between germline ends came to 15 bases. The CDR3 sequence is CASSATGSVEQYF. The CDR3 region has the DNA TGTGCCAGTAGCGCGACAGGATCGGTCGAGCAGTACTTC.

CDR3 nucleotide sequence: TGTGCCAGCAGGATCCTAAACCGGGGCTACACCTTC. Its protein product is CASRILNRGYTF. The gene calls are TRBV6-5 and TRBJ1-2; D is unresolved. The germline V gene has CDR1 MNHEY and CDR2 SVGAGI. The CDR3 length is 12 residues. Trimming removed 6 bases from V and 8 bases from J, with 13 bases in between.

The chain recombines TRBV30 with TRBJ2-5; a possible D gene is TRBD2 (5 bases). CDR3 length: 13 amino acids. Germline assignment: CDR1 GTSNPN and CDR2 SVGIG (reference sequence). V was shortened by 4 bases and J by 1 base, with 10 bases between the two germline ends. CDR3 amino acids: CAWNEGLQETQYF. In DNA, the CDR3 is TGTGCCTGGAATGAGGGCCTCCAAGAGACCCAGTACTTC.

The rearrangement links TRBV18 to TRBJ2-1, with no clear D. Per the germline V gene, CDR1 is KGHSH and CDR2 is LQKENI. Trimming took off 4 bases at V and 7 bases at J, with 11 bases between the two ends. This CDR3 is built from 13 residues. The CDR3 bases are TGTGCCAGCTCACTGTCCGTCGTTAATGAGCAGTTCTTC. Translated: CASSLSVVNEQFF.

This CDR3 is CASSLGQDYGYTF. CDR3 sequence (DNA): TGTGCCAGCAGCCTGGGACAGGACTATGGCTACACCTTC. The rearrangement joins TRBV2 to TRBJ1-2; 8 nucleotides line up with TRBD1. The V gene's germline CDR1 is SNHLY and CDR2 FYNNEI. The V and J ends lost 6 bases and 3 bases, in that order; junction bases with no gene match: 3. CDR3 length equals 13 residues.

This clone was detected only once. This CDR3 is also generated by other DNA sequences in the sample. The chain uses TRBV2 and TRBJ2-7, with D uncertain. Germline assignment: CDR1 SNHLY and CDR2 FYNNEI. Deletions cut 8 bases from V and 3 bases from J, with 5 bases between. The CDR3 runs to 10 residues. This chain's CDR3 is CASSGYEQYF. CDR3 DNA: TGTGCCAGCTCAGGCTACGAGCAGTACTTC.

The rearrangement links TRBV29-1 to TRBJ2-5; D assignment may be TRBD1 or TRBD2 (5 bases each). The tail of the sequence fits TRBJ2-7 better, so the J call may be wrong. The CDR3 covers 13 residues. CDR1 SQVTM and CDR2 ANQGSEA come from the germline V gene. The CDR3: CSVDFGGSYEQYF. CDR3 in DNA: TGCAGCGTTGATTTTGGGGGCTCCTACGAGCAGTACTTC.

The rearrangement links TRBV7-8 to TRBJ2-2; TRBD2 matches 7 bases. Germline lookup yields CDR1 SGHVS and CDR2 FQNEAQ. The ends lost 3 bases at V and 1 base at J; junction bases unmatched: 2. This CDR3 comprises 15 residues. The CDR3 here is CASSLRGMNTGELFF. As DNA, the CDR3 is TGTGCCAGCAGCTTGCGGGGGATGAACACCGGGGAGCTGTTTTTT.

There are a few counts of this clone. The chain couples TRBV5-1 to TRBJ1-3, with 10 bases that match TRBD1. The CDR3 length is 19 residues. Germline CDR1 and CDR2: SGHRS and YFSETQ. Trimming removed 4 bases from V and 1 base from J; junction bases left unmatched: 14. The CDR3 sequence is CASSRDRGSATGSGNTIYF. The CDR3 DNA sequence: TGCGCCAGCAGCAGGGACAGGGGCTCAGCGACGGGTTCTGGAAACACCATATATTTT.

CDR3 protein: CATSRVGRAGGLSNQPQHF. In nucleotides, the CDR3 is TGTGCCACCAGCAGAGTCGGTAGGGCAGGGGGCTTGAGCAATCAGCCCCAGCATTTT. The chain is built from TRBV15 and TRBJ1-5; 8 bases match TRBD1. V shed 1 base, J shed 1 base, and the junction held 12 bases outside the gene matches. Germline CDR1 reads LNHNV; CDR2 reads YYDKDF (reference sequence). The CDR3 contains 19 residues.

The V gene is TRBV7-3, the J gene TRBJ1-1; TRBD1 might be the D (6 bases). Trimming took 5 bases from V and 3 from J, leaving 13 bases between them. Germline lookup yields CDR1 SGHTA and CDR2 FQGTGA. CDR3 size: 14 residues. CDR3 in amino acids: CASSAQGGDTEAFF. The DNA for the CDR3 is TGTGCCAGCAGCGCACAGGGAGGGGACACTGAAGCTTTCTTT.

The chain joins TRBV25-1 to TRBJ2-7; 9 nucleotides match TRBD2. Germline values: CDR1 MGHDK, CDR2 SYGVNS. The CDR3 contains 12 residues. V dropped 7 bases and J dropped 6; count of bases not matched to a gene: 4. The CDR3 DNA sequence: TGTGCCAGCAATATAGCGGGAGCCGAGCAGTACTTC. Amino acids: CASNIAGAEQYF.

The rearrangement links TRBV13 to TRBJ2-5; the match to TRBD2 covers 8 bases. With the DNA end fitting TRBJ2-7 better, the J assignment may be wrong. This CDR3 has 14 amino acids. Germline CDR1 PRHDT, CDR2 FYEKMQ (reference sequence). CDR3: CASSVSGGLYEQYF. The CDR3 DNA follows: TGTGCCAGCAGCGTAAGCGGGGGCCTGTACGAGCAGTACTTC.

This chain uses TRBV6-1 with TRBJ1-5; no clear D. CDR1 is MNHNS, CDR2 SASEGT, per germline. The CDR3 is 13 amino acids. Trimming shortened V by 3 bases and J by 10 bases, and 13 bases separated the two germline ends. CDR3 bases: TGTGCCAGCAGTGAGTTTTTAGCCTCACCCCAGCATTTT. Its translation is CASSEFLASPQHF.

The chain links TRBV7-2 to TRBJ2-7; D unclear. CDR1 is SGHTA and CDR2 is FQGNSA in the germline V gene. CDR3 length: 12 amino acids. With 1 base removed from V and 4 bases from J, the gap between germline ends came to 5 bases. CDR3 region: CASSLGAYEQYF. The CDR3 nucleotides are TGTGCCAGCAGCTTAGGGGCTTACGAGCAGTACTTC.

J is TRBJ1-2 and V is TRBV4-2; D is uncertain. The CDR3 is 16 residues long. Germline assignment: CDR1 LGHNA and CDR2 YNFKEQ. Trimming removed 0 bases at V and 8 bases at J, with 19 bases between. CDR3 bases: TGTGCCAGCAGCCAAGAAGTTGGTGGAACCCCGGGGGGCTACACCTTC. Encoded protein: CASSQEVGGTPGGYTF.

This clone was seen only a few times. The V gene is TRBV5-3, the J gene TRBJ1-5, with TRBD1 matching 8 bases. TRBV5-3 is flagged as an ORF with uncertain function. CDR3 length: 15 amino acids. V lost 3 bases to trimming and J lost 2 bases; unmatched junction nucleotides: 4. The CDR3 protein is CARSSPGQGNQPQHF. The CDR3, as DNA: TGTGCCAGAAGCTCCCCGGGACAGGGCAATCAGCCCCAGCATTTT.

V and J are TRBV19 and TRBJ1-1, with 7 nucleotides matching TRBD1. Losses at the gene ends were 5 bases for V and 1 base for J; bases not matched to a gene: 1. Germline values: CDR1 LNHDA, CDR2 SQIVND (reference sequence). The CDR3 consists of 13 residues. The CDR3: CASSYRGNTEAFF. Here the CDR3 DNA reads TGTGCCAGTAGTTACAGGGGGAACACTGAAGCTTTCTTT. The full variable domain, its missing parts supplied by reference TRBV19 and TRBJ1-1, is DGGITQSPKYLFRKEGQNVTLSCEQNLNHDAMYWYRQDPGQGLRLIYYSQIVNDFQKGDIAEGYSVSREKKESFPLTVTSAQKNPTAFYLCASSYRGNTEAFFGQGTRLTVV.

The count of this clone is one. The chain couples TRBV7-9 to TRBJ2-3; TRBD2 matches 10 bases. The CDR3 extends over 18 amino acids. The V gene's germline CDR1 is SEHNR and CDR2 FQNEAQ (reference sequence). The trim removed 6 bases at V and 0 bases at J, leaving 12 bases unmatched. The CDR3 nucleotides are TGTGCCAGCAGTTTAAAGGGTGGGGGACTAGCGAGCACAGATACGCAGTATTTT. Protein sequence: CASSLKGGGLASTDTQYF. The whole variable domain, filled in from reference TRBV7-9 and TRBJ2-3, reads DTGVSQNPRHKITKRGQNVTFRCDPISEHNRLYWYRQTLGQGPEFLTYFQNEAQLEKSRLLSDRFSAERPKGSFSTLEIQRTEQGDSAMYLCASSLKGGGLASTDTQYFGPGTRLTVL.